This entry is about one T cell receptor (beta chain). Per the authors' pipeline: The assay estimated nucleated cells by amplifying reference gene primers. Sequencing was performed with immunoSEQ multiplex PCR; in TCRdb, only in-frame clones are kept and a portion is missing. From that table come the V and J calls and clone size; the DNA was used to work out D and trimming. The data show hundreds of thousands of clones, with 85% to 90% seen just once and about 1.5% held by the top ten. Looked up from germline, CDR1 is MDHEN and CDR2 is SYDVKM. The ends lost 3 bases at V and 6 bases at J; junction bases unmatched: 25. CDR3 length: 20 amino acids. This sample is drawn from a study of blood T cell repertoires in COVID-19. About the research overall: The United States, Italy and Spain supplied acute and convalescent COVID-19 samples.

Cohorts were assigned according to the clinical history that participants reported. The chain recombines TRBV28 with TRBJ2-7, with 8 positions matching TRBD2. The sequenced sample was PBMCs or T cells enriched from blood (not recorded which). This sequence originates from a woman in her fifties or sixties who had recovered from COVID-19. The CDR3 spells CASSFTGGLGAGVRWVEQYF. The CDR3 DNA reads TGTGCCAGCAGTTTCACTGGTGGGCTCGGAGCGGGAGTGAGGTGGGTCGAGCAGTACTTC.